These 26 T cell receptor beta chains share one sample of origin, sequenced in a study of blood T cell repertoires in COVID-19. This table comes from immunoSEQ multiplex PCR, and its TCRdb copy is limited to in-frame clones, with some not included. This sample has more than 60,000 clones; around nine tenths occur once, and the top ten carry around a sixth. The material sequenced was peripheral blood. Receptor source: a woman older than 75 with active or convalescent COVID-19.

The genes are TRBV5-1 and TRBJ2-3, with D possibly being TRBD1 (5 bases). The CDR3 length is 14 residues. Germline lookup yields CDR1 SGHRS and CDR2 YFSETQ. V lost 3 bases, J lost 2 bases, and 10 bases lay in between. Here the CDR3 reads CASSSRQNTDTQYF. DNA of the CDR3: TGCGCCAGCAGCTCCAGACAGAACACAGATACGCAGTATTTT.

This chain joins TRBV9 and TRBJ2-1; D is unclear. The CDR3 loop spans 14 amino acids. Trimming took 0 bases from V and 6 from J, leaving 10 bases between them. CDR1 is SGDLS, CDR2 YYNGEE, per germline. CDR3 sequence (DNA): TGTGCCAGCAGCGTAGGGGTAGCCGGCAATGAGCAGTTCTTC. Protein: CASSVGVAGNEQFF.

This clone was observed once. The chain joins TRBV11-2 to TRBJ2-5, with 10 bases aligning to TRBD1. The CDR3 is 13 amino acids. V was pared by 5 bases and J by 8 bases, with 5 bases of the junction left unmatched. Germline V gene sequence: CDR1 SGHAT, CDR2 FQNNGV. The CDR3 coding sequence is TGTGCCAGCAGCCTGGGACAGGGGAGTACCCAGTACTTC. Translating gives CASSLGQGSTQYF. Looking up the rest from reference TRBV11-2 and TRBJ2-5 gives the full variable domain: EAGVAQSPRYKIIEKRQSVAFWCNPISGHATLYWYQQILGQGPKLLIQFQNNGVVDDSQLPKDRFSAERLKGVDSTLKIQPAKLEDSAVYLCASSLGQGSTQYFGPGTRLLVL.

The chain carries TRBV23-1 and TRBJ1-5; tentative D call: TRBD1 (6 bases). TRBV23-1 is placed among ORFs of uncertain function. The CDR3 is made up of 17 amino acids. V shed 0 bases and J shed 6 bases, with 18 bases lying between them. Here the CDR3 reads CASSQSWAGELGQPQHF. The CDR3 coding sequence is TGCGCCAGCAGTCAATCTTGGGCAGGGGAGTTGGGTCAGCCCCAGCATTTT.

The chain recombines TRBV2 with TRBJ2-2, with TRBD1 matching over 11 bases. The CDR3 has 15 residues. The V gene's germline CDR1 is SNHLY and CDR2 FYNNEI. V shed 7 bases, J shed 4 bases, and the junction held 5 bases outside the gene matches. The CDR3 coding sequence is TGTGCCAGCACCCTAGGGACAGGGGGCACCGGGGAGCTGTTTTTT. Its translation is CASTLGTGGTGELFF.

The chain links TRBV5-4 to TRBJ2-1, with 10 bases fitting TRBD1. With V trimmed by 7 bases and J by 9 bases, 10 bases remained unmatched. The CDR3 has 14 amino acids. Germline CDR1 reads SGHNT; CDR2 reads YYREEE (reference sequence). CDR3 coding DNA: TGTGCCAGCGGCGGCGGGACAGGGGATGGTGAGCAGTTCTTC. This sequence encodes CASGGGTGDGEQFF. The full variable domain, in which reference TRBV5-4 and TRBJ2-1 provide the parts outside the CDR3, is ETGVTQSPTHLIKTRGQQVTLRCSSQSGHNTVSWYQQALGQGPQFIFQYYREEENGRGNFPPRFSGLQFPNYSSELNVNALELDDSALYLCASGGGTGDGEQFFGPGTRLTVL.

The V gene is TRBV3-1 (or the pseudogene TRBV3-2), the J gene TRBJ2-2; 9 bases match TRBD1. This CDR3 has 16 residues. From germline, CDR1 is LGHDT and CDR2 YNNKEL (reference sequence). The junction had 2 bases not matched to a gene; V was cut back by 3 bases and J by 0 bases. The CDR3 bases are TGTGCCAGCAGCCACCGACAGGGGGCGAACACCGGGGAGCTGTTTTTT. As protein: CASSHRQGANTGELFF.

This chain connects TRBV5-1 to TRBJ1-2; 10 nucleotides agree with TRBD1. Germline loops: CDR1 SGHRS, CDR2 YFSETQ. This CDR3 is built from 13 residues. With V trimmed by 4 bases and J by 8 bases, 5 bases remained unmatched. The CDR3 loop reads CASSRDRGGGYTF. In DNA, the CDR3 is TGCGCCAGCAGCCGGGACAGGGGTGGCGGCTACACCTTC.

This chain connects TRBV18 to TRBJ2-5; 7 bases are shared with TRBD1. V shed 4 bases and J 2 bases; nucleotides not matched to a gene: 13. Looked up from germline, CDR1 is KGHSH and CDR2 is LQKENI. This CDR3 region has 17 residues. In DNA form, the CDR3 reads TGTGCCAGCTCACTACGCGGGCAGGGGGTCAGTCAAGAGACCCAGTACTTC. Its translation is CASSLRGQGVSQETQYF. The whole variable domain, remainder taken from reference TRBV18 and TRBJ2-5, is NAGVMQNPRHLVRRRGQEARLRCSPMKGHSHVYWYRQLPEEGLKFMVYLQKENIIDESGMPKERFSAEFPKEGPSILRIQQVVRGDSAAYFCASSLRGQGVSQETQYFGPGTRLLVL.

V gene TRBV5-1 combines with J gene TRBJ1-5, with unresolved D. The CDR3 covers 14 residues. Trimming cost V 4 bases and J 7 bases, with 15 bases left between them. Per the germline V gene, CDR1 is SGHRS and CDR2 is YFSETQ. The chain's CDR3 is CASSPDGGWQPQHF. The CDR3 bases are TGCGCCAGCAGCCCGGATGGAGGATGGCAGCCCCAGCATTTT.

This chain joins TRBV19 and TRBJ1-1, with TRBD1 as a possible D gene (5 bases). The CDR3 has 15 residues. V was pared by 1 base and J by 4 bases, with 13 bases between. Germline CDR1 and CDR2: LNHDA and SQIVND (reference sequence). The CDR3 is CASSIVRGRATEAFF. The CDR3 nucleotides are TGTGCCAGTAGTATAGTTAGGGGCCGGGCCACTGAAGCTTTCTTT.

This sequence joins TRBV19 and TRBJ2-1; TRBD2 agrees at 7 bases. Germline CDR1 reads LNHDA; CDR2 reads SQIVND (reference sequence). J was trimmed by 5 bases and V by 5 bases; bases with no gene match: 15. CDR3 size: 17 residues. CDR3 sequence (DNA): TGTGCCAGTAGTTTCAGGCTAGCGGTCAAAATACACAATGAGCAGTTCTTC. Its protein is CASSFRLAVKIHNEQFF. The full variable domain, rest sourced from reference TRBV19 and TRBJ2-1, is DGGITQSPKYLFRKEGQNVTLSCEQNLNHDAMYWYRQDPGQGLRLIYYSQIVNDFQKGDIAEGYSVSREKKESFPLTVTSAQKNPTAFYLCASSFRLAVKIHNEQFFGPGTRLTVL.

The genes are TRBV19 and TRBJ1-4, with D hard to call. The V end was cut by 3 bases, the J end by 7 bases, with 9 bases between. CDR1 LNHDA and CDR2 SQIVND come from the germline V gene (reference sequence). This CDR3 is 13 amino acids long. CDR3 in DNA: TGTGCCAGTAGTATCCCGGGAGGTGAAAAACTGTTTTTT. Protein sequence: CASSIPGGEKLFF.

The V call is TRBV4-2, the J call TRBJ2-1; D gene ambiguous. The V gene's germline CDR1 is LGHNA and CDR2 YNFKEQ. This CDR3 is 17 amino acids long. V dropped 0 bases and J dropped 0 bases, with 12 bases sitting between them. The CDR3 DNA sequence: TGTGCCAGCAGCCAAGACCTTGGTAGCTCCTCCTACAATGAGCAGTTCTTC. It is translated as CASSQDLGSSSYNEQFF.

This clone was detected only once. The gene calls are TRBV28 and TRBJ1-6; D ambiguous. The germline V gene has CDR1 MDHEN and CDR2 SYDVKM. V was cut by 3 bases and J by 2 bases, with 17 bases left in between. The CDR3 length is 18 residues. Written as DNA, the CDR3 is TGTGCCAGCAGTTTTTCTATTGGACTCGGCCCCTATAATTCACCCCTCCACTTT. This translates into CASSFSIGLGPYNSPLHF. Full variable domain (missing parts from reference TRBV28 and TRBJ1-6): DVKVTQSSRYLVKRTGEKVFLECVQDMDHENMFWYRQDPGLGLRLIYFSYDVKMKEKGDIPEGYSVSREKKERFSLILESASTNQTSMYLCASSFSIGLGPYNSPLHFGNGTRLTVT.

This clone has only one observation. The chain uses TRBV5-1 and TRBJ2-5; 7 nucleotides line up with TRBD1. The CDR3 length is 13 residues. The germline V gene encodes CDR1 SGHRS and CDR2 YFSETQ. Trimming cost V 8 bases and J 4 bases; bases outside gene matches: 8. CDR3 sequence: CASERGGGETQYF. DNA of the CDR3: TGCGCCAGTGAACGAGGGGGCGGAGAGACCCAGTACTTC.

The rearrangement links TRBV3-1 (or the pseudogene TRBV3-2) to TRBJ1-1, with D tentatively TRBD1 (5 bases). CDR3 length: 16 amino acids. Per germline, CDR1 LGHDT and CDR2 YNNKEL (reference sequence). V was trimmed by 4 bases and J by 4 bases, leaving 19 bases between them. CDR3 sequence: CASSLEGGARGTEAFF. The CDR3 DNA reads TGTGCCAGCAGCCTCGAGGGAGGGGCCCGAGGCACTGAAGCTTTCTTT.

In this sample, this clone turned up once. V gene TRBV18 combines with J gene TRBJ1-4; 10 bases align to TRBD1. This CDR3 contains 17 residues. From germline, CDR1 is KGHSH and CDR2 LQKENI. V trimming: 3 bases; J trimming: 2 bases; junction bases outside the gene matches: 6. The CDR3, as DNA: TGTGCCAGCTCACCTGTGACAGGGGGCTCTACTAATGAAAAACTGTTTTTT. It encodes CASSPVTGGSTNEKLFF.

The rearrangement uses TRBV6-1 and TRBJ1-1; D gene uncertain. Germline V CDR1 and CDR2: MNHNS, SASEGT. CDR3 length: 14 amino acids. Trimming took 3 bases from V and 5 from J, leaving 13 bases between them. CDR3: CASSELFSRTEAFF. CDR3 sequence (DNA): TGTGCCAGCAGTGAGTTATTCTCTCGGACTGAAGCTTTCTTT.

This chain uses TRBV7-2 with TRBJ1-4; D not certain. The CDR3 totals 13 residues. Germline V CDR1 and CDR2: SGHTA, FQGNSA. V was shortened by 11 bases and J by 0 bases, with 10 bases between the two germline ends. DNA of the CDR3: TGTGCCCCTCCCAGTACAACTAATGAAAAACTGTTTTTT. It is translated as CAPPSTTNEKLFF.

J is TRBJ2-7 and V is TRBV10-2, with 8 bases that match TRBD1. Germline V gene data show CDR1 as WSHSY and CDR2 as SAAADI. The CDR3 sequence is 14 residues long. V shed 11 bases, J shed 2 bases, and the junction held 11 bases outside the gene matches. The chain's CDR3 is CAAVGWTGTYEQYF. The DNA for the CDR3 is TGCGCCGCAGTGGGCTGGACAGGGACCTACGAGCAGTACTTC.

CDR3 nucleotide sequence: TGTGCCAGCAGTCTCTTCAGAACTAGCTTGCGCGGTTACGAGCAGTACTTC. Encoded protein: CASSLFRTSLRGYEQYF. The gene calls are TRBV2 and TRBJ2-7, with D perhaps matching TRBD2 (6 bases). Germline V gene data show CDR1 as SNHLY and CDR2 as FYNNEI. The CDR3 extends over 17 amino acids. V was trimmed by 5 bases and J by 4 bases, leaving 24 bases between them.

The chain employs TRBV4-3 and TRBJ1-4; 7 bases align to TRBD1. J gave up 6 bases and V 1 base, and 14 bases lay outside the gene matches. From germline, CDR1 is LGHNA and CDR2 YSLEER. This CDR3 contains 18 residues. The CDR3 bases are TGCGCCAGCAGCCAAGTGCGATATTTTACAGGGGCTTATGAAAAACTGTTTTTT. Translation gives CASSQVRYFTGAYEKLFF.

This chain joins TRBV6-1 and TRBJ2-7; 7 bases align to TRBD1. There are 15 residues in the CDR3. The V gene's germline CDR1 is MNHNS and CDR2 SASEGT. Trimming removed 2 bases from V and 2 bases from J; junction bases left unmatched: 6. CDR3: CASSENMGQTYEQYF. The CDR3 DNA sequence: TGTGCCAGCAGTGAAAATATGGGACAGACCTACGAGCAGTACTTC.

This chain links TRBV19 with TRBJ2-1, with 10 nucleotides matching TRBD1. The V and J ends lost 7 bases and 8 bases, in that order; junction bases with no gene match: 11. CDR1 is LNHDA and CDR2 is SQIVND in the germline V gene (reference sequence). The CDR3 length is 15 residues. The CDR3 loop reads CASTEGGQGRHEQFF. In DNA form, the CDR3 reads TGTGCCAGTACCGAAGGGGGACAGGGGCGTCATGAGCAGTTCTTC.

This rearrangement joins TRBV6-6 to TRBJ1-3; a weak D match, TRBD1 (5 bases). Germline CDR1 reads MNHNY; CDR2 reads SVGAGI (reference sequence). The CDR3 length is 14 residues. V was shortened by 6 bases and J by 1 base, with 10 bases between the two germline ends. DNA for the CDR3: TGTGCCAGCAGCCCCCAGGGTTCTGGAAACACCATATATTTT. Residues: CASSPQGSGNTIYF.